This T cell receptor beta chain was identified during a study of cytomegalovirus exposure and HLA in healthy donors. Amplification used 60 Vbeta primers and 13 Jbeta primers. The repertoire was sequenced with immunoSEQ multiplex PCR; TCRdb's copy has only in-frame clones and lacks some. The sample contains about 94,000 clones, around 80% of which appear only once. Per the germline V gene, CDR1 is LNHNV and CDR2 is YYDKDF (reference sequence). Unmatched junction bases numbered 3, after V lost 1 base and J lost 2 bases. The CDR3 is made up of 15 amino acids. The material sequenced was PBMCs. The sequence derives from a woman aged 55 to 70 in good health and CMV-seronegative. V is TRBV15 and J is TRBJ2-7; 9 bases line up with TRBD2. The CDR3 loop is CATSRAPSGAYEQYF. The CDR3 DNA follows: TGTGCCACCAGCAGAGCTCCTAGCGGGGCCTACGAGCAGTACTTC.